The clone carrying this T cell receptor beta chain was found a few times. Treg sorting used a CD4+CD25+CD127-/low gate. The V end was cut by 1 base, the J end by 9 bases, with 13 bases between. Germline assignment: CDR1 SGHAT and CDR2 FQNNGV. The CDR3 has 15 amino acids. TCRdb independently ran MiXCR on the 5' RACE reads; one entry per CDR3 protein. The table has some 40,000 distinct CDR3 sequences, 22% seen once; the top ten hold around 4.1%. The specimen sequenced was Tregs sorted from a lymph node. This chain uses TRBV11-2 with TRBJ1-6; no definite D call. This TCR was recovered from a female donor with breast cancer. The CDR3 region has the DNA TGTGCCAGCAGCTTAGCCCGGGTTCGGGCTTCACCCCTCCACTTT. It codes for CASSLARVRASPLHF.